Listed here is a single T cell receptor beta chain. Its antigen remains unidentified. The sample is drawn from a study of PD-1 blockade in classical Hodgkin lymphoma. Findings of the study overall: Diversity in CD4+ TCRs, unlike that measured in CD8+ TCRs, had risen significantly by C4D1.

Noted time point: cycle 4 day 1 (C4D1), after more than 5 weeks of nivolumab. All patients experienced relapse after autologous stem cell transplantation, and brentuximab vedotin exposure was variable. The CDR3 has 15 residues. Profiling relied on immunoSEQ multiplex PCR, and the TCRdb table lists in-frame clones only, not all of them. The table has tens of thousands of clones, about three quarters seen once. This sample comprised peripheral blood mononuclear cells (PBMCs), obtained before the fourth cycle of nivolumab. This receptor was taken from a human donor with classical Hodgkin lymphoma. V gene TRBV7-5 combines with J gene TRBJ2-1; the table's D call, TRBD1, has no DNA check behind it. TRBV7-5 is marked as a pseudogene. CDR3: CVRSFDRGSYNEQFF. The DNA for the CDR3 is TGTGTCAGAAGCTTTGACAGGGGCTCCTACAATGAGCAGTTCTTC.